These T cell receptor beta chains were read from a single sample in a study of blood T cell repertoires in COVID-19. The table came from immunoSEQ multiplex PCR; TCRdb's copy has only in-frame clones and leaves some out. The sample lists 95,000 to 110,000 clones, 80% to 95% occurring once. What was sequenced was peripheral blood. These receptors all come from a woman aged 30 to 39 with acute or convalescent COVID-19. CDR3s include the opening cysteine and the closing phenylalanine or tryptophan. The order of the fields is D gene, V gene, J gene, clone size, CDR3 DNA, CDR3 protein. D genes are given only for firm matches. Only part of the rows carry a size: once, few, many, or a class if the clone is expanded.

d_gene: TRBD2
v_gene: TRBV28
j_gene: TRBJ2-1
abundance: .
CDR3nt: TGTGCCAGCAGTTCTCCGGGTAGCGGGACCACCTACAATGAGCAGTTCTTC
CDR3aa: CASSSPGSGTTYNEQFF

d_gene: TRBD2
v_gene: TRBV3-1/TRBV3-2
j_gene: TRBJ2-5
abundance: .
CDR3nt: TGTGCCAGCAGCTACTACTTAGCGGGGTTACAAGAGACCCAGTACTTC
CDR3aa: CASSYYLAGLQETQYF

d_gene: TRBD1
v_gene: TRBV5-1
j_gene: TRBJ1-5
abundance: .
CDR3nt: TGCGCCAGCAGCGAGGGACAGGGATACAATCAGCCCCAGCATTTT
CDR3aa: CASSEGQGYNQPQHF

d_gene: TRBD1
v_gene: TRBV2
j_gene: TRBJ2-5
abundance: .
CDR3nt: TGTGCCAGCAGTCACTCTAGAGGGGGCCCGGGGCCCCAGTACTTC
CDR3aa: CASSHSRGGPGPQYF

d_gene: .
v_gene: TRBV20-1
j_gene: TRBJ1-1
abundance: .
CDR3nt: TGCAGTGCTAGTAGACCCAGGCCAGGGTTGGTGAACACTGAAGCTTTCTTT
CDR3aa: CSASRPRPGLVNTEAFF

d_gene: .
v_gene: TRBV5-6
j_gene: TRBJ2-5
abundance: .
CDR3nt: TGTGCCAGCAGCGCTTTGGGGGAGGAGATCCAAGAGACCCAGTACTTC
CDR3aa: CASSALGEEIQETQYF

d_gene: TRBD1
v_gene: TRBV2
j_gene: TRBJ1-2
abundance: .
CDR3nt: TGTGCCAGCAGTCAAACCGGGACAGGGCTTCGCGGCTACACCTTC
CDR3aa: CASSQTGTGLRGYTF

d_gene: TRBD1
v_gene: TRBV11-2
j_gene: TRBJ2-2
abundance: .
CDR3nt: TGTGCCAGCAGCGCTAGGACAGGGCCAAGTGCCGGGGAGCTGTTTTTT
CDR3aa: CASSARTGPSAGELFF

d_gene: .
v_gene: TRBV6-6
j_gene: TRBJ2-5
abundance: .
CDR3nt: TGTGCCAGCAGTTCTACTAGCTCACCGTCGGAGACCCAGTACTTC
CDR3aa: CASSSTSSPSETQYF

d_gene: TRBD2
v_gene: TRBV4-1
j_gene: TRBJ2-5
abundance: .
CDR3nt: TGCGCCAGCAGCCAAGATCCGCGGGGGGGAGAGACCCAGTACTTC
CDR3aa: CASSQDPRGGETQYF

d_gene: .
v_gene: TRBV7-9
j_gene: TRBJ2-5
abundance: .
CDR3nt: TGTGCCAGCAGCTTAGCGGACATCCAAGAGACCCAGTACTTC
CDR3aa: CASSLADIQETQYF

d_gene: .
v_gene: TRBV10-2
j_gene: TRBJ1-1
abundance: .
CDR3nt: TGCGCCAGCATTAAAGGAGGGATGAACACTGAAGCTTTCTTT
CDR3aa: CASIKGGMNTEAFF

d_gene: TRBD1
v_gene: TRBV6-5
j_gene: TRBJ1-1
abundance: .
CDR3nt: TGTGCCAGCAGTTACCGGGGACAGGGGGTGACTGAAGCTTTCTTT
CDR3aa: CASSYRGQGVTEAFF

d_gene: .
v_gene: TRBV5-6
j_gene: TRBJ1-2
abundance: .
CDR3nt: TGTGCCAGCAGCTCGCCACCAGGAGGTGGCTACACCTTC
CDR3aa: CASSSPPGGGYTF

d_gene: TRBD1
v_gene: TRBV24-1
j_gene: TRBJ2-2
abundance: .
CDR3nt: TGTGCCACCAGTGATCCCCGGACAGGGGCGAACGGGGAGCTGTTTTTT
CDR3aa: CATSDPRTGANGELFF

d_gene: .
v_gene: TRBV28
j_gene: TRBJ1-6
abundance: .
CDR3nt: TGTGCCAGCAGTTTAACTATCTCGGCCCTCCACTTT
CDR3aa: CASSLTISALHF

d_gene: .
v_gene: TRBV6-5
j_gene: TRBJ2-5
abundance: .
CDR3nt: TGTGCCAGCAGTTATACCGCTAGCCCCAAAGAGACCCAGTACTTC
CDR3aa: CASSYTASPKETQYF

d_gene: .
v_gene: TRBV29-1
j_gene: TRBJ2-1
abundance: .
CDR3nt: TGCAGCTACAGGATGGCAGGTTACAATGAGCAGTTCTTC
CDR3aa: CSYRMAGYNEQFF

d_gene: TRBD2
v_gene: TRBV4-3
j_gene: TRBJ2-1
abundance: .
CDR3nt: TGCGCCAGCAGCTCTCCCCCGGGACTAGCGGGAGGAAGGGAGCAGTTCTTC
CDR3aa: CASSSPPGLAGGREQFF

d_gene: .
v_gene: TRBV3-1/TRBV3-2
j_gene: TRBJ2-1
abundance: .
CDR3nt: TGTGCCAGCTCTGTTTCCGGGGTAGCATACAATGAGCAGTTCTTC
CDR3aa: CASSVSGVAYNEQFF

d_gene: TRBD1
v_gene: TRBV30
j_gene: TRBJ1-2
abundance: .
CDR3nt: TGTGCCTGGAGTGGGACAGGGGATGGCTACACCTTC
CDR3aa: CAWSGTGDGYTF

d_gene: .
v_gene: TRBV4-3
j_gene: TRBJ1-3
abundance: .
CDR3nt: TGCGCCAGCAGCCAAGAGGTGTCACGGGTTGGCACCATATATTTT
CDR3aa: CASSQEVSRVGTIYF

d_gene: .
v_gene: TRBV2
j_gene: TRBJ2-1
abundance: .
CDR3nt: TGTGCCAGTACCTACAATGAGCAGTTCTTC
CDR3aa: CASTYNEQFF

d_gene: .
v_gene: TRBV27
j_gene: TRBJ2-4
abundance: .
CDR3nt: TGTGCCAGCAGTTTAAACTTTGGCCCGGGTCGCTTGAACATTCAGTACTTC
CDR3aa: CASSLNFGPGRLNIQYF

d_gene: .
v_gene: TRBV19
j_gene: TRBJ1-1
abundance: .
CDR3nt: TGTGCCAGCGCGCAGACAGTTGTTAACACTGAAGCTTTCTTT
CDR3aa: CASAQTVVNTEAFF

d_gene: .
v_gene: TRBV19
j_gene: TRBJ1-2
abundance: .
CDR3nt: TGTGCCAGTAGTATAGTGTTAAACTATGGCTACACCTTC
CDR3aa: CASSIVLNYGYTF

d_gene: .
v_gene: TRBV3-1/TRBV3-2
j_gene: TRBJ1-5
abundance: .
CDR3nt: TGTGCCAGCAGCCTTACCCCAGGTCAGCCCCAGCATTTT
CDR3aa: CASSLTPGQPQHF

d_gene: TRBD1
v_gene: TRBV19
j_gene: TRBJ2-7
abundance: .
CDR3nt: TGTGCCAGTAGTATTCGGGTAGGGGGCAACGAGCAGTACTTC
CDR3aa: CASSIRVGGNEQYF

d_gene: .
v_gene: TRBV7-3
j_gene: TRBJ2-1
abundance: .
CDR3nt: TGTGCCAGCAGCTTATCTCTAGGTGAGCAGTTCTTC
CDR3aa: CASSLSLGEQFF

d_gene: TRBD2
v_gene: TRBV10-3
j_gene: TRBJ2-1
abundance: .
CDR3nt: TGTGCCGCAACCGGGGGACTAGCGGGGGTCGGCTCCTACAATGAGCAGTTCTTC
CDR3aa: CAATGGLAGVGSYNEQFF

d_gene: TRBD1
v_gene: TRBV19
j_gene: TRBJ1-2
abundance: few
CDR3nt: TGTGCCAGTAGTACCCGGACAGGCCCTGGCTACACCTTC
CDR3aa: CASSTRTGPGYTF

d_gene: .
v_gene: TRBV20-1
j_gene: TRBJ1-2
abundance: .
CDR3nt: TGCAGTGCTGAAATCCGGTATGGCTACACCTTC
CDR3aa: CSAEIRYGYTF

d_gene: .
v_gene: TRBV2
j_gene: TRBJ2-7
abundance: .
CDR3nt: TGTGCCAGCAGTGAACGGCGGGACCCCCTCTACGAGCAGTACTTC
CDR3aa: CASSERRDPLYEQYF

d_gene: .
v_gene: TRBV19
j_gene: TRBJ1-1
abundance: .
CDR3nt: TGTGCCAGTAGTATAGTCGGAGGGAAAGAGAAAGCTTTCTTT
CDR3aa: CASSIVGGKEKAFF

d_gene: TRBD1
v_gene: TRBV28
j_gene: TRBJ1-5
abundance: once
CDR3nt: TGTGCCAGCAGTTTGGTACAGGGGGCAGAACAGCCCCAGCATTTT
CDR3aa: CASSLVQGAEQPQHF

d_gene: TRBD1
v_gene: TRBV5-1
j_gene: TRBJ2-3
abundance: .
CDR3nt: TGCGCCAGCAGCTTGCGGCAGGGGGCGGATACGCAGTATTTT
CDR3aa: CASSLRQGADTQYF

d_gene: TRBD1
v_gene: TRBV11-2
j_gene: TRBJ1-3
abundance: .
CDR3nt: TGTGCCAGCAGCTTAGTAGGGGGCGGAAACACCATATATTTT
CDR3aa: CASSLVGGGNTIYF

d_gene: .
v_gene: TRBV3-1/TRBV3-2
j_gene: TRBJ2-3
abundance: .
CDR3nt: TGTGCCAGCAGTCCCCAGGGCCTCCGCACAGATACGCAGTATTTT
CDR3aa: CASSPQGLRTDTQYF

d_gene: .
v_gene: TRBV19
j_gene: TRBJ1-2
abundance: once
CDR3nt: TGTGCCATCCGGGACACCAACCGTAACTATGGCTACACCTTC
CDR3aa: CAIRDTNRNYGYTF

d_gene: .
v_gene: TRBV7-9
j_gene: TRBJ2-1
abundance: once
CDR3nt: TGTGCCAGCAGCCCAGGGGTTTCCAACAATGAGCAGTTCTTC
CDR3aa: CASSPGVSNNEQFF